The 23 T cell receptor beta chains below were found in one sample sequenced in a study of vaccination and CD4 T cells after COVID-19. Treatment here: approximately 9-day PBMC culture with coronavirus spike peptide pools or control peptides (ViraFEST assay). These receptors' targets are unknown. Cultured CD4+ T cell DNA was sequenced using the Oncomine TCR Beta short-read assay. MiXCR, run by TCRdb on the PCR reads, gives a single entry per CDR3 protein. The sample has 13,000 to 15,000 distinct CDR3 sequences, about 50% seen once. The sample in question was CD4+ T cells from blood, cultured in vitro, obtained before SARS-CoV-2 vaccination. These TCRs come from a human donor who had recovered from COVID-19.

The rearrangement uses TRBV7-9 and TRBJ2-7; D is perhaps TRBD1 (6 bases). Germline V gene sequence: CDR1 SEHNR, CDR2 FQNEAQ (reference sequence). Trimming cost V 0 bases and J 9 bases, with 15 bases left between them. The CDR3 loop spans 14 amino acids. This CDR3 is CASSLAPGQRLQYF. The DNA of the CDR3 is TGTGCCAGCAGCTTAGCGCCAGGACAGCGGCTGCAGTACTTC.

The chain uses TRBV12-3 or TRBV12-4 and TRBJ1-2; unclear D gene. V was trimmed by 1 base and J by 0 bases, leaving 6 bases between them. CDR3 length: 14 residues. The chain's CDR3 is CASSLGAANYGYTF. The CDR3 DNA sequence: TGTGCCAGCAGTTTAGGGGCAGCTAACTATGGCTACACCTTC.

The chain is built from TRBV19 and TRBJ1-1; D possibly corresponds to TRBD1 (6 bases). This CDR3 contains 17 residues. Germline V gives CDR1 LNHDA, CDR2 SQIVND (reference sequence). Between the trimmed V and J ends, which lost 2 bases and 0 bases, there was a span of 16 bases. CDR3 nucleotides: TGTGCCAGTAGTATAACTCCAGGGGTTTCCATGAACACTGAAGCTTTCTTT. It encodes CASSITPGVSMNTEAFF.

The chain couples TRBV11-2 to TRBJ2-7, with TRBD1 matching 7 bases. Looked up from germline, CDR1 is SGHAT and CDR2 is FQNNGV. The CDR3 runs to 16 residues. The trim removed 4 bases at V and 3 bases at J, leaving 12 bases unmatched. The CDR3 region has the DNA TGTGCCAGCAGCTCCCCCCGGGACAGCTACATCTACGAGCAGTACTTC. It is translated as CASSSPRDSYIYEQYF.

The genes are TRBV24-1 and TRBJ2-5; D is uncertain. Per germline, CDR1 KGHDR and CDR2 SFDVKD. The V gene lost 9 bases and the J gene lost 4 bases, with 11 bases spanning the gap. The CDR3 spans 12 residues. The CDR3 spells CATQSNTETQYF. The DNA of the CDR3 is TGTGCCACCCAATCGAATACAGAGACCCAGTACTTC.

The chain recombines TRBV4-1 with TRBJ2-4; a possible D gene is TRBD1 (5 bases). The CDR3 is made up of 15 amino acids. Between the trimmed V and J ends, which lost 4 bases and 6 bases, there was a span of 16 bases. Looked up from germline, CDR1 is MGHRA and CDR2 is YSYEKL. The CDR3 spells CASSPSRDTGNIQYF. The CDR3 DNA reads TGCGCCAGCAGCCCAAGCAGGGATACTGGAAACATTCAGTACTTC.

This clonotype has just a few counts. The gene calls are TRBV27 and TRBJ2-1; D unresolved. The CDR3 has 14 residues. V was cut by 4 bases and J by 10 bases, with 17 bases left in between. CDR1 is MNHEY and CDR2 is SMNVEV in the germline V gene (reference sequence). In DNA form, the CDR3 reads TGTGCCAGCAGTTCCCTATCCTCTCGACTCGAGCAGTTCTTC. It codes for CASSSLSSRLEQFF.

The chain recombines TRBV7-9 with TRBJ2-7; 9 bases agree with TRBD1. V trimming: 5 bases; J trimming: 7 bases; junction bases outside the gene matches: 6. The V gene's germline CDR1 is SEHNR and CDR2 FQNEAQ (reference sequence). The CDR3 extends over 13 amino acids. The CDR3 sequence: CASSRTGGSEQYF. The CDR3 region has the DNA TGTGCCAGCAGCCGAACAGGGGGCAGTGAGCAGTACTTC. Looking up the rest from reference TRBV7-9 and TRBJ2-7 gives the full variable domain: DTGVSQNPRHKITKRGQNVTFRCDPISEHNRLYWYRQTLGQGPEFLTYFQNEAQLEKSRLLSDRFSAERPKGSFSTLEIQRTEQGDSAMYLCASSRTGGSEQYFGPGTRLTVT.

The gene calls are TRBV6-2 or TRBV6-3 and TRBJ2-7, with 14 bases that match TRBD2. Germline V gene lookup returns CDR1 MNHEY and CDR2 SVGEGT. V lost 0 bases and J lost 4; bases outside the gene matches: 2. This CDR3 is 16 amino acids long. DNA of the CDR3: TGTGCCAGCAGTTACTCGGGACTAGCGGGAGCTTACGAGCAGTACTTC. This codes for CASSYSGLAGAYEQYF.

The chain has TRBV6-2 or TRBV6-3 and TRBJ1-2; TRBD1 agrees at 7 bases. V trimming: 5 bases; J trimming: 6 bases; junction bases outside the gene matches: 9. CDR1 is MNHEY, CDR2 SVGEGT, per germline. There are 14 residues in the CDR3. Here the CDR3 reads CASSAYFDRDGYTF. CDR3 coding DNA: TGTGCCAGCAGTGCCTATTTTGACAGGGATGGCTACACCTTC.

This clonotype occurred a few times. This chain joins TRBV6-1 and TRBJ1-6; D gene uncertain. CDR3 length equals 13 residues. Germline V gene data show CDR1 as MNHNS and CDR2 as SASEGT. V lost 5 bases to trimming and J lost 9 bases, with 11 bases between them. The CDR3 nucleotides are TGTGCCAGCAGTCGCTACCAAAGTTCACCCCTCCACTTT. Translated, it gives CASSRYQSSPLHF.

The DNA of the CDR3 is TGTGCCAGCAGCTTAGCGATACTAGCGGGAGAGACCCAGTACTTC. Translation gives CASSLAILAGETQYF. V and J are TRBV7-8 and TRBJ2-5, with 9 bases that match TRBD2. The germline gives CDR1 SGHVS, CDR2 FQNEAQ. The V and J ends lost 0 bases and 4 bases, in that order; junction bases with no gene match: 3. CDR3 length: 15 residues.

The gene calls are TRBV27 and TRBJ1-3; a possible D gene is TRBD1 (6 bases). The germline gives CDR1 MNHEY, CDR2 SMNVEV (reference sequence). The CDR3 has 15 residues. With 5 bases removed from V and 0 bases from J, the gap between germline ends came to 11 bases. CDR3 coding DNA: TGTGCCAGCAGTCTCGGGACAAACTCTGGAAACACCATATATTTT. Translation: CASSLGTNSGNTIYF.

V gene TRBV5-6 combines with J gene TRBJ1-2; D not certain. Per the germline V gene, CDR1 is SGHDT and CDR2 is YYEEEE. With 0 bases removed from V and 8 bases from J, the gap between germline ends came to 8 bases. CDR3 length: 12 residues. In DNA, the CDR3 is TGTGCCAGCAGCTTGGGTGAAGGAGGCTACACCTTC. As protein: CASSLGEGGYTF.

The chain joins TRBV19 to TRBJ1-2; 9 nucleotides agree with TRBD1. Germline CDR1 LNHDA, CDR2 SQIVND (reference sequence). The CDR3 length is 14 residues. Trimming took 2 bases from V and 7 from J; bases not matched to a gene: 5. The DNA for the CDR3 is TGTGCCAGTAGTATATCTGGGACAGGGTCTGGCTACACCTTC. Amino acids: CASSISGTGSGYTF.

The rearrangement joins TRBV6-5 to TRBJ2-3, with 14 bases matching TRBD2. The CDR3 is 16 residues long. Germline loops: CDR1 MNHEY, CDR2 SVGAGI. J gave up 6 bases and V 3 bases, and 5 bases lay outside the gene matches. CDR3 region: CASSYPGTSGSDTQYF. CDR3 nucleotide sequence: TGTGCCAGCAGTTATCCCGGGACTAGCGGGAGTGATACGCAGTATTTT.

The chain joins TRBV7-2 to TRBJ2-5, with D uncertain. The CDR3 has 13 residues. Trimming shortened V by 3 bases and J by 2 bases, and 7 bases separated the two germline ends. CDR1 SGHTA and CDR2 FQGNSA come from the germline V gene. The CDR3 is CASSFQEQETQYF. The DNA for the CDR3 is TGTGCCAGCAGCTTTCAAGAACAAGAGACCCAGTACTTC.

This clonotype was found once. This sequence joins TRBV4-1 and TRBJ2-7; maybe TRBD2 (5 bases). V was shortened by 4 bases and J by 2 bases, with 15 bases between the two germline ends. This CDR3 has 15 amino acids. The germline gives CDR1 MGHRA, CDR2 YSYEKL. The CDR3 sequence is CASSPSPGNPYEQYF. The CDR3 DNA is TGCGCCAGCAGCCCCAGCCCCGGGAATCCCTACGAGCAGTACTTC.

This rearrangement joins TRBV19 to TRBJ1-2, with 8 bases identical to TRBD1. Per the germline V gene, CDR1 is LNHDA and CDR2 is SQIVND (reference sequence). This CDR3 has 12 amino acids. V lost 5 bases, J lost 8 bases, and 4 bases stayed unmatched. CDR3: CASSLDRVGYTF. The CDR3 DNA sequence: TGTGCCAGTAGTTTGGACAGGGTCGGCTACACCTTC. Together with reference TRBV19 and TRBJ1-2, the CDR3 gives the full variable domain: DGGITQSPKYLFRKEGQNVTLSCEQNLNHDAMYWYRQDPGQGLRLIYYSQIVNDFQKGDIAEGYSVSREKKESFPLTVTSAQKNPTAFYLCASSLDRVGYTFGSGTRLTVV.

The genes are TRBV24-1 and TRBJ2-7; D is possibly TRBD1 (6 bases). CDR3 length: 13 amino acids. Deletions cut 3 bases from V and 6 bases from J, with 11 bases between. Looked up from germline, CDR1 is KGHDR and CDR2 is SFDVKD. Here the CDR3 DNA reads TGTGCCACCAGTGATGTTCAGGGGCCCGAGCAGTACTTC. Its protein product is CATSDVQGPEQYF.

This chain links TRBV12-3 or TRBV12-4 with TRBJ1-2; 10 bases are a match to TRBD1. After removal of 6 bases from V and 7 bases from J, the junction contained 8 bases not matched to a gene. The length of the CDR3 is 14 residues. CDR3 region: CASSRRQGAGGYTF. In DNA form, the CDR3 reads TGTGCCAGCAGCCGTAGACAGGGGGCGGGTGGCTACACCTTC.

The chain joins TRBV19 to TRBJ1-2; maybe TRBD1 (6 bases). Trimming cost V 2 bases and J 8 bases, with 15 bases left between them. The V gene's germline CDR1 is LNHDA and CDR2 SQIVND (reference sequence). This CDR3 spans 14 amino acids. The CDR3 spells CASSIIEGGGGYTF. CDR3 DNA: TGTGCCAGTAGTATAATTGAAGGAGGGGGAGGCTACACCTTC.

The chain carries TRBV7-2 and TRBJ2-1, with 11 bases matching TRBD2. Germline V lookup: CDR1 SGHTA, CDR2 FQGNSA. The CDR3 runs to 16 residues. V lost 2 bases to trimming and J lost 5 bases; unmatched junction nucleotides: 5. The CDR3 coding sequence is TGTGCCAGCAGCTTATCACGGGGACTAGCGGACAATGAGCAGTTCTTC. Translation gives CASSLSRGLADNEQFF.